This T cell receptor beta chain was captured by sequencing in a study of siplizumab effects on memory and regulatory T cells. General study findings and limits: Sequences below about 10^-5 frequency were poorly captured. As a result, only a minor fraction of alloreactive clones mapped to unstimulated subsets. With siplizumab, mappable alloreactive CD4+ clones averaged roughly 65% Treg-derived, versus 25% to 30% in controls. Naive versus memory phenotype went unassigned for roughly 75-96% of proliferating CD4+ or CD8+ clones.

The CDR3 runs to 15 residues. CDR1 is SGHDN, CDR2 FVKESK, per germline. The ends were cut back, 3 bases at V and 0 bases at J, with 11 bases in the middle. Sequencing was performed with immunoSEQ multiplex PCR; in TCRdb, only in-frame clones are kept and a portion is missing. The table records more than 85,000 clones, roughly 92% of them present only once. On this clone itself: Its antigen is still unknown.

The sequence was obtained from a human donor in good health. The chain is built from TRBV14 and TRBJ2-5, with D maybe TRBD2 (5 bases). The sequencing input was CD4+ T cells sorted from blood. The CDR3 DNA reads TGTGCCAGCAGCCAGGGCGGGCAGTACCAAGAGACCCAGTACTTC. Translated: CASSQGGQYQETQYF.